These 5 T cell receptor beta chains share one sample of origin, sequenced in a study of beta chain features in type 1 diabetes. Investigators reverse transcribed all isolated RNA, so they sequenced expressed TCRB transcripts. The method was immunoSEQ multiplex PCR; TCRdb's version includes in-frame clones alone and lacks a portion of them. Among approximately 730,000 clones listed, under 15% were seen once. General study findings and limits: Type 1 diabetes patients had moderately but significantly shorter TCRB CDR3s in all four CD4+ subsets.

These receptors have no identified antigens. Sequencing was done on a sample of naive CD4+ T cells from blood. The receptor source for this set is a man aged 18 to 30 with type 1 diabetes.

This clone was counted between two and nine times. The chain links TRBV13 to TRBJ2-5; D call uncertain. Near its end, the DNA agrees better with TRBJ2-7, so the J call may be wrong. Germline V gene lookup returns CDR1 PRHDT and CDR2 FYEKMQ (reference sequence). The CDR3 is 13 amino acids. CDR3 nucleotide sequence: TGTGCCACCGCTCAGATCGGATCCTACGAGCAGTACTTC. Its protein product is CATAQIGSYEQYF.

Only a few counts were recorded for this clone. V usage is TRBV25-1 and J usage is TRBJ1-1; maybe TRBD1 (6 bases). The CDR3 is made up of 16 amino acids. V dropped 1 base and J dropped 3 bases, with 15 bases sitting between them. Germline CDR1 and CDR2: MGHDK and SYGVNS. In DNA form, the CDR3 reads TGTGCCAGCAGTGAATCCACGGTGGGGGGCGACACTGAAGCTTTCTTT. Its protein product is CASSESTVGGDTEAFF.

This chain links TRBV6-6 with TRBJ2-1; a possible D gene is TRBD1 (5 bases). This CDR3 has 14 amino acids. Germline lookup yields CDR1 MNHNY and CDR2 SVGAGI (reference sequence). V shed 1 base and J shed 7 bases, with 11 bases lying between them. The CDR3 is CASSYYVQGNEQFF. CDR3 nucleotides: TGTGCCAGCAGTTACTATGTTCAGGGTAATGAGCAGTTCTTC.

This clone was counted between two and nine times. The chain is built from TRBV5-6 and TRBJ1-5; TRBD1 agrees at 9 bases. CDR3 length equals 16 residues. The trim removed 0 bases at V and 3 bases at J, leaving 4 bases unmatched. CDR1 SGHDT and CDR2 YYEEEE come from the germline V gene. The DNA for the CDR3 is TGTGCCAGCAGCTTGGTGGGACAGGGTCCCAATCAGCCCCAGCATTTT. Its translation is CASSLVGQGPNQPQHF.

This sequence joins TRBV18 and TRBJ2-7, with 8 bases fitting TRBD1. J lost 7 bases, V lost 5 bases, and 13 bases had no gene match. The CDR3 contains 15 residues. The germline CDR1 and CDR2 sequences are KGHSH and LQKENI. CDR3 nucleotides: TGTGCCAGCTCATTCGGGGGACAGGCCGGCGAAGAGCAGTACTTC. Translated: CASSFGGQAGEEQYF.